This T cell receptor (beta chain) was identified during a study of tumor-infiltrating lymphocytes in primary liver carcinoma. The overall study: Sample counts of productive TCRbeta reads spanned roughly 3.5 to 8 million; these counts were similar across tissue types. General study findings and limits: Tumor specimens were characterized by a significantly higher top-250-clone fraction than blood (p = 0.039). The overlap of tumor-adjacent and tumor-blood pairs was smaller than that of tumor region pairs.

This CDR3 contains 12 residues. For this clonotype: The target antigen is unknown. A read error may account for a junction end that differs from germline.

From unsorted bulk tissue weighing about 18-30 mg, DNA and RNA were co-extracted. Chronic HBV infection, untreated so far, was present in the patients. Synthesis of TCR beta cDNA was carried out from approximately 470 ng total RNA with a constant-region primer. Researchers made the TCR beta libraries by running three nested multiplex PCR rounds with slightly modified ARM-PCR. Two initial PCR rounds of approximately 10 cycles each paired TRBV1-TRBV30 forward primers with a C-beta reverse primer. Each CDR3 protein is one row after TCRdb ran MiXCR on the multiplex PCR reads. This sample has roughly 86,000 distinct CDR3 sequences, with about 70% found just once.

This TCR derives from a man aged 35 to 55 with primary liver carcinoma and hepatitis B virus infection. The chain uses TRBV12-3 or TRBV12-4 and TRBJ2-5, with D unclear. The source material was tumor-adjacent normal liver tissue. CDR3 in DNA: TGTGCCAACAGTCTACCGGGTTTGGCCCACTACTTC. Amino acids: CANSLPGLAHYF.